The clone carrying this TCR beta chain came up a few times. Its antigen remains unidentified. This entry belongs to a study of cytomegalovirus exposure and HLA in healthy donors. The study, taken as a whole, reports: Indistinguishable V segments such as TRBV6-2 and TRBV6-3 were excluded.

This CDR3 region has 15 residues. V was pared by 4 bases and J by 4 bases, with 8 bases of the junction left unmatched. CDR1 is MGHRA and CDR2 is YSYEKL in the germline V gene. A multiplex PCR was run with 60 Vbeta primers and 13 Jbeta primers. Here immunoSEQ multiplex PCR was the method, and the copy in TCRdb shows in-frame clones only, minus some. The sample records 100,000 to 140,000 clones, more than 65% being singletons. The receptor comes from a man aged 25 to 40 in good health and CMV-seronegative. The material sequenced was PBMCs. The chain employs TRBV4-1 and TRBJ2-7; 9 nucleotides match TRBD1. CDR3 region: CASSPTEDRGYEQYF. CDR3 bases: TGCGCCAGCAGCCCGACTGAGGACAGGGGTTACGAGCAGTACTTC.